This paragraph covers one T cell receptor (beta chain) sequence. This clonotype came up many times. Its antigen is currently not known. No per-base quality is available; no much larger clone lies one base away. These data are taken from a study of identical twins (dated by TCRdb to the mid-2010s). As for the study more broadly: TCR alpha and beta repertoires from monozygotic twins, unrelated adults of various ages and cord blood were deep-sequenced to test whether fetal clonotypes persist. To rule out contamination, the twin experiments were replicated at different times with different library preparation protocols.

Libraries were made using 5' RACE. TCRdb lists the instrument as Illumina HiSeq 2000. Template switching introduced a universal primer binding site; the final cDNA contained a unique molecular identifier, enabling accurate counting of TCR cDNA molecules. Specific primers in the conserved constant-segment region were used to synthesize first-strand cDNA for the TCR alpha and beta chains. To control for contamination, every cDNA library was double barcoded, receiving both a SMART-Mk sample barcode and Illumina barcodes. Two successive PCR steps introduced TruSeq adapter sequences along with Illumina sample barcodes. Sequencing of the TCR alpha and beta cDNA libraries was done on the Illumina HiSeq platform using custom primers. The authors' pipeline ran thus. MiGEC processed the raw reads to extract unique molecular identifiers, while MiXCR was used to determine the CDR3 positions. For each individual, recombination models were inferred using an EM algorithm with the repgenHMM and IGoR tools. The tcR package in R was used for shared clonotype analysis, with sharing normalized by the product of cloneset sizes. To study raw recombination free of thymic and clonal selection effects, out-of-frame nonproductive sequences were analyzed. TCRdb applied fastp at Q25 and MiXCR to the public reads, then kept only in-frame beta chains. All rows with the same CDR3 protein become a single entry with the most common DNA and genes. These V and J calls derive from TCRdb rather than the authors' analysis. Recorded for this sample are 1.5 million or so distinct CDR3 sequences; under 35% of them occurred a single time. 0.27% of the sample comes from the top ten.

Looking up the germline V gene yields CDR1 SGHTA and CDR2 FQGNSA. From its cysteine to its phenylalanine, the CDR3 spans 13 amino acids. Here the CDR3 DNA is all that survives: 39 bases in frame from base 1. V is reduced by 5 bases and J by 4 bases, leaving a spacing of 10 bases between them. Study-wide findings and limitations: Compared with coincidental sharing between unrelated individuals, out-of-frame TCR alpha sequences shared between twins had an excess of sequences with low generation probability. Excess twin sharing in beta out-of-frame sequences was weaker because fewer shared sequences lowered the signal-to-noise ratio. Recombination models systematically underestimated out-of-frame TCR alpha sharing in monozygotic twins but agreed with sharing between unrelated individuals. Zero-insertion analyses could be partly confounded by invariant T cells such as MAIT and iNKT, though diverse VJ usage argued against such confounding for most clonotypes. Abundant cord blood beta clonotypes had fewer insertions, young adult naive repertoires showed a similar but weaker trend, and memory repertoires showed no such trend. Conclusions relied on cross-sectional statistical analysis, since the same donors could not be followed over many years.

All donors were healthy Caucasians. Sequenced: cord blood. The rearranged segments are TRBV7-2 and TRBJ2-3; TRBD2 could be the D gene, as 6 bases match. This clonotype originated in a newborn girl in good health. The CDR3 is CASSRLVPDTQYF. The base sequence is TGTGCCAGCAGCAGACTAGTCCCAGATACGCAGTATTTT. Beyond the CDR3, the reference TRBV7-2 and TRBJ2-3 genes provide the residues; the full variable domain reads: GAGVSQSPSNKVTEKGKDVELRCDPISGHTALYWYRQSLGQGLEFLIYFQGNSAPDKSGLPSDRFSAERTGGSVSTLTIQRTQQEDSAVYLCASSRLVPDTQYFGPGTRLTVL.